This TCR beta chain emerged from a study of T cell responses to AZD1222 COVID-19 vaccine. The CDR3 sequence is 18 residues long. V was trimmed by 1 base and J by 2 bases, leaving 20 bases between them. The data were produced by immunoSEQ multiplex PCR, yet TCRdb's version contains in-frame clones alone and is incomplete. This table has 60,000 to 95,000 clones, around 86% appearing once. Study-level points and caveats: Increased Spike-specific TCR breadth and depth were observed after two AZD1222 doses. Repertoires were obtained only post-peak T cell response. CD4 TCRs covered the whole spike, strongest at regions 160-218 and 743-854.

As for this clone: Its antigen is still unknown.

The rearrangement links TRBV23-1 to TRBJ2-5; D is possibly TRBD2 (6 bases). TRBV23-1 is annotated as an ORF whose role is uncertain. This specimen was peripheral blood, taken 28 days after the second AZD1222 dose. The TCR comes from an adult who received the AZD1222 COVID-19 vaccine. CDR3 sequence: CASSQLTPGRRPQETQYF. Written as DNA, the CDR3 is TGCGCCAGCAGTCAATTAACCCCAGGGAGGCGTCCTCAAGAGACCCAGTACTTC.